This TCR beta chain was recovered during a study of control samples from healthy donors and cancer patients. Per the germline V gene, CDR1 is MNHEY and CDR2 is SVGAGI. This CDR3 spans 14 amino acids. V was pared by 7 bases and J by 4 bases, with 4 bases of the junction left unmatched. The protocol was immunoSEQ multiplex PCR, while the TCRdb copy is restricted to in-frame clones and leaves out a portion. The table includes 190,000 or so clones, 90% to 95% detected once. The J gene is TRBJ2-2, the V gene TRBV6-5; TRBD2 matches at 9 bases. The clonotype comes from a man between 18 and 29 years old in good health. Material: blood. CDR3 sequence: CASNPSGATGELFF. The CDR3 nucleotides are TGTGCCAGCAACCCTAGCGGGGCCACCGGGGAGCTGTTTTTT.